Below, one T cell receptor beta chain is given with its context. The V gene's germline CDR1 is SGHAT and CDR2 FQNNGV. The V end lost 1 base, the J end lost 5 bases, and 8 bases lay between the germline ends. The length of the CDR3 is 13 residues. The sample is drawn from a study of blood T cells in healthy people across ages. Primed by a sample-barcoded 5' primer and a J-beta primer mix, a second PCR proceeded for roughly 6 to 12 cycles. TCRdb re-called the 5' RACE reads with MiXCR, one entry per CDR3 protein. The sample comprises under 2,000,000 distinct CDR3 sequences, just under 50% of which are singletons, and around 2.1% rests with the top ten.

This chain joins TRBV11-2 and TRBJ1-1, with no clear D. Sequencing was done on a sample of blood. This clonotype originated in a woman aged 35 to 49 in good health. The CDR3 loop is CASSLVSATEAFF. CDR3 nucleotide sequence: TGTGCCAGCAGCTTAGTCTCGGCGACTGAAGCTTTCTTT.